A single sample gave rise to the 31 T cell receptor beta chains below, sequenced in a study of T cells after yellow fever vaccination (dated by TCRdb to about 2019). Explained via the paper, the treatment or condition label denotes: live attenuated yellow fever vaccine strain. The method was 5' RACE. Sequencing relied on an Illumina NovaSeq 6000. TCRdb trimmed public reads at Q25 via fastp, called clones via MiXCR and kept in-frame beta chains. Every CDR3 protein is listed once, alongside the most common genes and DNA of its rows. For this sample the table gives about 320,000 distinct CDR3 sequences, of which approximately 12% were detected only once. The ten largest make up 2.5% to 4% of the sample. The source material was CD4+ T cells sorted from PBMCs, sampled 15 days after the yellow fever booster vaccination. These receptors were taken from a man aged 18 to 30 who received the YFV17D yellow fever vaccine.

Ten or more counts support this clonotype. V gene TRBV4-3 combines with J gene TRBJ2-5; 8 bases are shared with TRBD1. Germline assignment: CDR1 LGHNA and CDR2 YSLEER. Trimming took 0 bases from V and 7 from J; bases not matched to a gene: 7. CDR3 size: 15 residues. The CDR3 spells CASSQDNGQGVTQYF. In DNA form, the CDR3 reads TGCGCCAGCAGCCAAGATAACGGACAGGGTGTGACCCAGTACTTC.

This sequence joins TRBV5-1 and TRBJ2-3, with 7 bases that match TRBD1. CDR1 and CDR2 (germline): SGHRS, YFSETQ. V was pared by 0 bases and J by 14 bases, with 15 bases of the junction left unmatched. This CDR3 has 15 residues. CDR3 amino acids: CASSLDQGVRYASYF. The DNA of the CDR3 is TGCGCCAGCAGCTTGGATCAGGGGGTTAGATACGCATCGTATTTT.

This clonotype was seen a handful of times. The rearrangement links TRBV28 to TRBJ2-5, with D unresolved. The germline CDR1 and CDR2 sequences are MDHEN and SYDVKM. The CDR3 runs to 14 residues. V shed 0 bases and J shed 1 base, with 6 bases lying between them. The CDR3, as DNA: TGTGCCAGCAGTTTATGGCAAAGCCAAGAGACCCAGTACTTC. It yields the protein CASSLWQSQETQYF.

V usage is TRBV3-1 and J usage is TRBJ2-5; TRBD1 or TRBD2 may be the D gene (7 bases each). The CDR3 contains 15 residues. Per the germline V gene, CDR1 is LGHDT and CDR2 is YNNKEL (reference sequence). The V gene lost 0 bases and the J gene lost 5 bases, with 13 bases spanning the gap. CDR3 sequence reads: CASSQESRGGETQYF. The CDR3 DNA follows: TGTGCCAGCAGCCAAGAATCCAGGGGGGGTGAGACCCAGTACTTC.

This chain joins TRBV6-5 and TRBJ2-1; 7 nucleotides align to TRBD1. J lost 0 bases, V lost 7 bases, and 9 bases had no gene match. The CDR3 is made up of 16 amino acids. Germline V gene data show CDR1 as MNHEY and CDR2 as SVGAGI. CDR3 loop: CASTPRPGGSYNEQFF. Written as DNA, the CDR3 is TGTGCCAGCACCCCCCGTCCAGGGGGCTCCTACAATGAGCAGTTCTTC.

The V and J genes are TRBV5-1 and TRBJ2-5; D ambiguous. The CDR3 consists of 12 residues. Germline CDR1 and CDR2: SGHRS and YFSETQ. With 2 bases removed from V and 5 bases from J, the gap between germline ends came to 7 bases. In nucleotides, the CDR3 is TGCGCCAGCAGCTTCCTCTCGGAGACCCAGTACTTC. Amino acid sequence: CASSFLSETQYF.

V is TRBV19 and J is TRBJ2-1; D possibly corresponds to TRBD2 (5 bases). V gave up 6 bases and J gave up 0 bases, with 12 bases separating them. Germline-derived CDR1 and CDR2 are LNHDA and SQIVND (reference sequence). The CDR3 runs 15 residues. The CDR3 DNA sequence: TGTGCCAGTAGAGGAGGACTTAGCTCCTACAATGAGCAGTTCTTC. This codes for CASRGGLSSYNEQFF.

J is TRBJ1-1 and V is TRBV6-2 or TRBV6-3, with TRBD1 as a possible D gene (5 bases). Trimming left V 6 bases short and J 6 bases short, with 14 bases between. Germline CDR1 is MNHEY and CDR2 is SVGEGT. This CDR3 comprises 13 residues. DNA for the CDR3: TGTGCCAGCAGGGTAGGGGAGATACCTGAAGCTTTCTTT. It translates to CASRVGEIPEAFF.

The V gene is TRBV5-1, the J gene TRBJ1-2; 8 bases line up with TRBD1. J gave up 8 bases and V 2 bases, and 17 bases lay outside the gene matches. The CDR3 has 17 residues. Germline V gene sequence: CDR1 SGHRS, CDR2 YFSETQ. The CDR3 region is CASSFVGGAGGIQGYTF. CDR3 nucleotide sequence: TGCGCCAGCAGCTTCGTAGGTGGGGCAGGGGGCATCCAAGGCTACACCTTC.

Within the sample, this clonotype is medium-sized. J is TRBJ1-1 and V is TRBV12-3 or TRBV12-4, with D unclear. The CDR3 is made up of 10 amino acids. Trimming removed 6 bases from V and 4 bases from J, with 3 bases in between. DNA of the CDR3: TGTGCCAGCAGGGGCACTGAAGCTTTCTTT. Amino acids: CASRGTEAFF.

The chain couples TRBV9 to TRBJ2-7, with 10 bases aligning to TRBD1. CDR1 and CDR2 (germline): SGDLS, YYNGEE. Trimming took 3 bases from V and 5 from J; bases not matched to a gene: 2. The CDR3 spans 13 residues. CDR3 sequence reads: CASSGTGGNEQYF. The CDR3 nucleotides are TGTGCCAGCAGCGGGACAGGGGGGAACGAGCAGTACTTC.

This clonotype was detected only a few times. J is TRBJ1-1 and V is TRBV4-3, with D tentatively TRBD1 (5 bases). Trimming pared 1 base from V and 6 bases from J, leaving 21 bases between. CDR3 size: 17 residues. Germline V gene lookup returns CDR1 LGHNA and CDR2 YSLEER. CDR3 sequence: CASSQVIREYGNAEAFF. CDR3 DNA: TGCGCCAGCAGCCAAGTCATCAGGGAGTACGGGAATGCTGAAGCTTTCTTT.

This clonotype turned up a few times. The rearrangement joins TRBV4-2 to TRBJ2-7, with TRBD1 identical over 7 bases. V was pared by 0 bases and J by 1 base, with 6 bases of the junction left unmatched. Germline lookup yields CDR1 LGHNA and CDR2 YNFKEQ. The CDR3 is 16 residues long. CDR3 DNA: TGTGCCAGCAGCCAAGATTTCACAGGGGTTTCCTACGAGCAGTACTTC. Its protein is CASSQDFTGVSYEQYF.

This sequence joins TRBV7-2 and TRBJ2-1; 7 nucleotides align to TRBD2. V was pared by 1 base and J by 7 bases, with 4 bases of the junction left unmatched. CDR3 length equals 14 residues. From germline, CDR1 is SGHTA and CDR2 FQGNSA. In nucleotides, the CDR3 is TGTGCCAGCAGCTTAGGGGGGGGAACAAATGAGCAGTTCTTC. The encoded protein is CASSLGGGTNEQFF.

The rearrangement uses TRBV4-3 and TRBJ1-2; D gene ambiguous. V was pared by 0 bases and J by 7 bases, with 12 bases between. CDR1 is LGHNA, CDR2 YSLEER, per germline. This CDR3 contains 14 residues. The CDR3 region is CASSQEEGTGGYTF. The CDR3 DNA reads TGCGCCAGCAGCCAAGAAGAGGGAACGGGTGGCTACACCTTC.

The chain employs TRBV30 and TRBJ2-2; D is ambiguous. Germline loops: CDR1 GTSNPN, CDR2 SVGIG (reference sequence). The CDR3 sequence is 12 residues long. The V end lost 1 base, the J end lost 1 base, and 1 base lay between the germline ends. CDR3 loop: CAWSGNTGELFF. The CDR3 nucleotides are TGTGCCTGGAGTGGGAACACCGGGGAGCTGTTTTTT.

The sample holds many counts of this clonotype. In nucleotides, the CDR3 is TGCGCCAGCAGCCAAGATAGTCGGGACAGGGGCGTCGATGAGCAGTTCTTC. It is translated as CASSQDSRDRGVDEQFF. V usage is TRBV4-3 and J usage is TRBJ2-1; 10 bases agree with TRBD1. The trim removed 0 bases at V and 8 bases at J, leaving 10 bases unmatched. The CDR3 totals 17 residues. Germline V gene data show CDR1 as LGHNA and CDR2 as YSLEER.

This clonotype was seen only a few times. The V call is TRBV7-2, the J call TRBJ2-7; 8 positions agree with TRBD2. CDR1 is SGHTA and CDR2 is FQGNSA in the germline V gene. This CDR3 region has 14 residues. V was pared by 5 bases and J by 2 bases, with 5 bases of the junction left unmatched. The CDR3 DNA sequence: TGTGCCAGCAGCCGCGGCGGGGGGCCCTACGAGCAGTACGTC. It yields the protein CASSRGGGPYEQYV.

This clonotype occurred a few times. The chain recombines TRBV5-5 with TRBJ1-6, with D unresolved. Germline V lookup: CDR1 SGHKS, CDR2 YYEKEE (reference sequence). The CDR3 loop spans 14 amino acids. V lost 3 bases and J 2 bases, leaving 6 bases between the germline ends. The CDR3: CASSSVPYNSPLHF. As DNA, the CDR3 is TGTGCCAGCAGCTCTGTACCCTATAATTCACCCCTCCACTTT.

The rearrangement links TRBV11-3 to TRBJ2-5, with D possibly TRBD2 on 6 matching bases. Per germline, CDR1 SGHNT and CDR2 YENEEA. The CDR3 has 13 residues. V was shortened by 5 bases and J by 5 bases, with 12 bases between the two germline ends. In nucleotides, the CDR3 is TGTGCCAGCAGCCTTACTAGCACTGAGACCCAGTACTTC. Its protein is CASSLTSTETQYF.

This clonotype was observed at least ten times. The chain recombines TRBV7-9 with TRBJ2-2; TRBD1 agrees at 7 bases. V trimming: 5 bases; J trimming: 2 bases; junction bases outside the gene matches: 5. Germline V gene sequence: CDR1 SEHNR, CDR2 FQNEAQ (reference sequence). The CDR3 is made up of 15 amino acids. The CDR3 DNA reads as TGTGCCAGCAGCCCGGACAGGCGCAACACCGGGGAGCTGTTTTTT. This encodes CASSPDRRNTGELFF.

This chain uses TRBV5-1 with TRBJ2-5; 8 positions match TRBD2. Germline loops: CDR1 SGHRS, CDR2 YFSETQ. Losses at the gene ends were 2 bases for V and 4 bases for J; bases not matched to a gene: 1. CDR3 length: 13 amino acids. This chain's CDR3 is CASSFSGAETQYF. In DNA form, the CDR3 reads TGCGCCAGCAGCTTTAGCGGGGCAGAGACCCAGTACTTC.

The chain is built from TRBV30 and TRBJ2-5; 9 bases agree with TRBD1. V dropped 1 base and J dropped 1; count of bases not matched to a gene: 13. This CDR3 contains 18 residues. Germline V gene data show CDR1 as GTSNPN and CDR2 as SVGIG (reference sequence). For the CDR3, the DNA is TGTGCCTGGAGTGACTGGGTGAGGACAGGGGATGGCCAAGAGACCCAGTACTTC. Translated: CAWSDWVRTGDGQETQYF.

The J gene is TRBJ2-1, the V gene TRBV27; 7 bases line up with TRBD2. Trimming cost V 6 bases and J 2 bases; bases outside gene matches: 4. This CDR3 spans 14 amino acids. The germline V gene has CDR1 MNHEY and CDR2 SMNVEV (reference sequence). This chain's CDR3 is CASRRGITYNEQFF. CDR3 nucleotides: TGTGCCAGCAGGCGGGGGATAACCTACAATGAGCAGTTCTTC.

The rearrangement joins TRBV3-1 to TRBJ2-2; D may correspond to TRBD1 or TRBD2 (5 bases each). Trimming stripped 8 bases from V and 4 bases from J, with 14 bases between. The CDR3 runs to 14 residues. Germline V gene lookup returns CDR1 LGHDT and CDR2 YNNKEL (reference sequence). CDR3 in DNA: TGTGCCAGCTATCACGGGGCAGCCACCGGGGAGCTGTTTTTT. It codes for CASYHGAATGELFF.

CDR3 bases: TGTGCCACCAGTGATGGTAGCGGGGGGTCGGATGAGCAGTTCTTC. Its translation: CATSDGSGGSDEQFF. The chain has TRBV24-1 and TRBJ2-1, with 10 bases identical to TRBD2. Looked up from germline, CDR1 is KGHDR and CDR2 is SFDVKD. Losses at the gene ends were 3 bases for V and 8 bases for J; bases not matched to a gene: 6. The CDR3 extends over 15 amino acids.

This clonotype was observed a handful of times. The chain employs TRBV28 and TRBJ2-7; 8 positions match TRBD2. The germline V gene encodes CDR1 MDHEN and CDR2 SYDVKM. This CDR3 has 13 residues. CDR3 in DNA: TGTGCCACCTCTTACTTCACAGCGGGGGTCTATAACGTC. Amino acids: CATSYFTAGVYNV.

The chain has TRBV6-5 and TRBJ2-2; possible D gene TRBD2, 7 bases. Germline V gene data show CDR1 as MNHEY and CDR2 as SVGAGI. This CDR3 spans 16 amino acids. V gave up 1 base and J gave up 4 bases, with 13 bases separating them. This chain's CDR3 is CASSYWEGRGTGELFF. As DNA, the CDR3 is TGTGCCAGCAGTTACTGGGAGGGCAGGGGCACCGGGGAGCTGTTTTTT.

The chain joins TRBV4-3 to TRBJ1-2, with TRBD1 matching over 8 bases. Germline V lookup: CDR1 LGHNA, CDR2 YSLEER. V lost 4 bases and J lost 4; bases outside the gene matches: 5. The CDR3 has 14 amino acids. The CDR3 loop reads CASSPGQGVYGYTF. The DNA for the CDR3 is TGCGCCAGCAGCCCCGGACAGGGCGTCTATGGCTACACCTTC.

The chain combines TRBV12-3 or TRBV12-4 with TRBJ2-7; D remains ambiguous. The V and J ends lost 7 bases and 2 bases respectively, with 12 bases between them. The CDR3 loop spans 13 amino acids. The CDR3 DNA is TGTGCCAGCAAGACCGGAGCGACCTACGAGCAGTACTTC. Translated, it gives CASKTGATYEQYF.

The V and J genes are TRBV5-1 and TRBJ2-2; possibly TRBD1 for D (5 bases). The V end was cut by 4 bases, the J end by 2 bases, with 12 bases between. The germline V gene has CDR1 SGHRS and CDR2 YFSETQ. The CDR3 contains 15 residues. Here the CDR3 DNA reads TGCGCCAGCAGCGTGTCAGGACAAAACACCGGGGAGCTGTTTTTT. Translation: CASSVSGQNTGELFF.